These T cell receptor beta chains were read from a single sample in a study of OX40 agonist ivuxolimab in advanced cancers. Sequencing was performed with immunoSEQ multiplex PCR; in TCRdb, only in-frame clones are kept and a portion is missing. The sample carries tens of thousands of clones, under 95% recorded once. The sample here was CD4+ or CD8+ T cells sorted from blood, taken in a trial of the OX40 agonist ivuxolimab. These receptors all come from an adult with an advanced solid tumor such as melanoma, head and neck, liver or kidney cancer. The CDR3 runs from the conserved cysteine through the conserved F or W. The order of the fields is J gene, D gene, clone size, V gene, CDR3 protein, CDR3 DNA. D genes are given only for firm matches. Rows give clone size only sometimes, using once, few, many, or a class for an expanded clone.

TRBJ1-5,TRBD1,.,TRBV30,CAWSVQGAFQPQHF,TGTGCCTGGAGTGTACAGGGGGCTTTTCAGCCCCAGCATTTT
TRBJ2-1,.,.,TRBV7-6,CASSSLVGSSYNEQFF,TGTGCCAGCAGCAGTCTAGTGGGGAGCTCCTACAATGAGCAGTTCTTC
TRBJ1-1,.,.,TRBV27,CASSLMGGGTEAFF,TGTGCCAGCAGCCTTATGGGGGGTGGCACTGAAGCTTTCTTT
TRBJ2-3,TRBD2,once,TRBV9,CASSLGTSGVRADTQYF,TGTGCCAGCAGCCTAGGGACTAGCGGGGTCAGGGCAGATACGCAGTATTTT
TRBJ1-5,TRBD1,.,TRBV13,CASSPGQGDQPQHF,TGTGCCAGCAGCCCCGGACAGGGGGACCAGCCCCAGCATTTT
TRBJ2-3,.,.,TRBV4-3,CASSPGLFTDTQYF,TGCGCCAGCAGCCCGGGACTTTTTACAGATACGCAGTATTTT
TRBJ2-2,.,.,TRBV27,CASSLSLAGELFF,TGTGCCAGCAGTTTAAGCCTAGCCGGGGAGCTGTTTTTT
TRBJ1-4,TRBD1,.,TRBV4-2,CASSQGGDRDEKLFF,TGTGCCAGCAGCCAAGGCGGGGACAGGGATGAAAAACTGTTTTTT
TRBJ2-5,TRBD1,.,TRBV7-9,CASSPDRGSETQYF,TGTGCCAGCAGCCCGGACAGGGGGTCTGAGACCCAGTACTTC
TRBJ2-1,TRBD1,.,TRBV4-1,CASSQAQGWTGLGNEQFF,TGCGCCAGCAGCCAAGCACAAGGGTGGACAGGGTTAGGAAATGAGCAGTTCTTC
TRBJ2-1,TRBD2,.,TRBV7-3,CASSSLAGGPYNEQFF,TGTGCCAGCAGCTCCTTAGCGGGGGGGCCCTACAATGAGCAGTTCTTC
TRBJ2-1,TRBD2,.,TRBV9,CASSNERGSYNEQFF,TGTGCCAGCAGCAATGAGCGGGGTTCCTACAATGAGCAGTTCTTC
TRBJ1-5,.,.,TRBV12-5,CASGLVPRQVHSNQPQHF,TGTGCTAGTGGTTTGGTACCCCGACAGGTCCATAGCAATCAGCCCCAGCATTTT
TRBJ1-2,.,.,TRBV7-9,CASSLAHSGFSGYTF,TGTGCCAGCAGCTTAGCGCATTCTGGGTTCTCTGGCTACACCTTC
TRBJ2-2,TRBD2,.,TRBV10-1,CASSGTSGTTGELFF,TGCGCCAGCAGTGGGACTAGCGGCACCACCGGGGAGCTGTTTTTT
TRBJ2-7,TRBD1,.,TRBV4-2,CASSQAVSGQSSYEQYF,TGTGCCAGCAGCCAAGCTGTGTCGGGACAGAGCTCCTACGAGCAGTACTTC
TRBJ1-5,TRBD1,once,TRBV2,CASSLYRGDQPQHF,TGTGCCAGCAGTCTCTACAGGGGGGATCAGCCCCAGCATTTT
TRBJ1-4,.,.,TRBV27,CASSENQGVNEKLFF,TGTGCCAGCAGTGAGAACCAGGGCGTTAATGAAAAACTGTTTTTT
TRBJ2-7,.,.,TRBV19,CASSSHFVTGVPYEQYF,TGTGCCAGTAGTTCCCACTTCGTAACCGGGGTCCCCTACGAGCAGTACTTC
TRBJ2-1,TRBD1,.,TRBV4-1,CASSQSGTATYNEQFF,TGCGCCAGCAGCCAATCCGGGACAGCCACCTACAATGAGCAGTTCTTC
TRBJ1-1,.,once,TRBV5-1,CASSWGVNTEAFF,TGCGCCAGCAGCTGGGGGGTGAACACTGAAGCTTTCTTT
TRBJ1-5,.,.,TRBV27,CASSPLIEGNQPQHF,TGTGCCAGCAGTCCCTTGATAGAGGGTAATCAGCCCCAGCATTTT
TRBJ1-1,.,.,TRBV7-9,CASSLAQGLNTEAFF,TGTGCCAGCAGCTTAGCGCAGGGGTTGAACACTGAAGCTTTCTTT
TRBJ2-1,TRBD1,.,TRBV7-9,CASSGGQQQFF,TGTGCCAGCAGCGGGGGACAGCAGCAGTTCTTC
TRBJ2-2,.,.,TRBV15,CATSRDRGVTGELFF,TGTGCCACCAGCAGAGACAGGGGAGTCACCGGGGAGCTGTTTTTT
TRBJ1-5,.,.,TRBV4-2,CASSQDPGQPQHF,TGTGCCAGCAGCCAAGATCCCGGACAGCCCCAGCATTTT